This entry concerns a single T cell receptor (beta chain). Sequencing relied on a cDNA template that was reverse transcribed from extracted RNA. Clones were read by immunoSEQ multiplex PCR, and TCRdb kept only the in-frame ones, dropping some. The profile shows fewer than 200,000 clones, about 63% of them singletons. This specimen belongs to a study of CD8+ T cells in alopecia areata. V lost 1 base and J lost 0, with 7 bases in between. Germline CDR1 reads GTSNPN; CDR2 reads SVGIG (reference sequence). CDR3 size: 13 residues. The chain recombines TRBV30 with TRBJ2-7, with D possibly matching TRBD1 (5 bases). Sequenced material: CD4+ T cells sorted from blood, taken at week 0. The sequence was collected from a human donor with alopecia areata. The CDR3 spells CAWSGGLSYEQYF. CDR3 DNA sequence: TGTGCCTGGAGTGGGGGCCTCTCCTACGAGCAGTACTTC.